Below are 25 T cell receptor beta chains sequenced from a single sample in a study of OX40 agonist ivuxolimab in advanced cancers. Only in-frame clones appear in the TCRdb table, and some are missing; sequencing was by immunoSEQ multiplex PCR. The table includes 23,000 or so clones, about four fifths detected once. The material sequenced was CD4+ or CD8+ T cells sorted from blood, taken in a trial of the OX40 agonist ivuxolimab. These receptors came from an adult with an advanced solid tumor such as melanoma, head and neck, liver or kidney cancer.

This rearrangement joins TRBV6-1 to TRBJ2-7, with D possibly matching TRBD1 (5 bases). This CDR3 is built from 14 residues. The V and J ends lost 6 bases and 5 bases respectively, with 17 bases between them. Germline CDR1 and CDR2: MNHNS and SASEGT. DNA of the CDR3: TGTGCCAGCAGCCTCCCACAGTTCAGGGACGAGCAGTACTTC. Translated, it gives CASSLPQFRDEQYF.

The chain joins TRBV5-1 to TRBJ1-1; D may be TRBD1 (5 bases). The CDR3 is 14 residues long. The germline gives CDR1 SGHRS, CDR2 YFSETQ. V was clipped by 4 bases and J by 1 base, with 11 bases between them. The CDR3 loop reads CASSPTGGNTEAFF. The DNA for the CDR3 is TGCGCCAGCAGCCCAACAGGCGGGAACACTGAAGCTTTCTTT.

The chain links TRBV6-5 to TRBJ2-1, with 11 bases matching TRBD2. Germline trimming cut 4 bases from V and 6 bases from J; bases unmatched to any gene: 5. Germline assignment: CDR1 MNHEY and CDR2 SVGAGI. The CDR3 is 15 amino acids. The CDR3 DNA sequence: TGTGCCAGCAGTTTAGCGGGAGGGCCTGTCAATGAGCAGTTCTTC. Its protein product is CASSLAGGPVNEQFF.

The chain is built from TRBV9 and TRBJ2-7; D might be TRBD1 (6 bases). The CDR3 length is 13 residues. Germline V CDR1 and CDR2: SGDLS, YYNGEE. Between the trimmed V and J ends, which lost 2 bases and 7 bases, there was a span of 13 bases. CDR3 amino acids: CASSVGADREQYF. The CDR3, as DNA: TGTGCCAGCAGCGTGGGGGCTGACCGGGAGCAGTACTTC.

This sequence joins TRBV29-1 and TRBJ2-1, with 8 bases identical to TRBD1. This CDR3 contains 13 residues. Germline lookup yields CDR1 SQVTM and CDR2 ANQGSEA. V was pared by 7 bases and J by 9 bases, with 11 bases of the junction left unmatched. The CDR3 DNA follows: TGCAGCGCCGAGCCCAGGGGGCGCTTTGAGCAGTTCTTC. This codes for CSAEPRGRFEQFF.

J is TRBJ2-3 and V is TRBV27; 11 bases fit TRBD2. Germline assignment: CDR1 MNHEY and CDR2 SMNVEV (reference sequence). The V gene end was trimmed by 4 bases and the J gene end by 8 bases; junction bases not matched to a gene: 2. CDR3 length: 13 amino acids. CDR3 nucleotide sequence: TGTGCCAGCAGTTCTACTAGCGGGGGTACGCAGTATTTT. Amino acid sequence: CASSSTSGGTQYF.

V and J are TRBV28 and TRBJ1-5, with TRBD1 matching over 7 bases. CDR1 is MDHEN and CDR2 is SYDVKM in the germline V gene. Trimming took 4 bases from V and 8 from J; bases not matched to a gene: 5. This CDR3 comprises 13 residues. The CDR3 coding sequence is TGTGCCAGCAGTTCAGGGGGTTTGGAGCCCCAGCATTTT. Translated, it gives CASSSGGLEPQHF.

This clone was seen repeatedly, ten times or more. The rearrangement uses TRBV9 and TRBJ2-7; D is unresolved. V was cut by 0 bases and J by 2 bases, with 9 bases left in between. The CDR3 has 14 residues. Germline V CDR1 and CDR2: SGDLS, YYNGEE. The CDR3 sequence is CASSVGIAPYEQYF. In nucleotides, the CDR3 is TGTGCCAGCAGCGTAGGGATAGCCCCCTACGAGCAGTACTTC. Complete variable domain (other parts from reference TRBV9 and TRBJ2-7): DSGVTQTPKHLITATGQRVTLRCSPRSGDLSVYWYQQSLDQGLQFLIQYYNGEERAKGNILERFSAQQFPDLHSELNLSSLELGDSALYFCASSVGIAPYEQYFGPGTRLTVT.

The chain links TRBV27 to TRBJ2-4; possibly TRBD2 for D (6 bases). The germline V and J ends were trimmed by 1 base and 7 bases, with 14 bases remaining between them. CDR3 length: 15 residues. In germline, CDR1 is MNHEY, CDR2 SMNVEV (reference sequence). The CDR3 spells CASSLFRDRGNIQYF. The CDR3 DNA is TGTGCCAGCAGTTTATTCCGGGACCGGGGGAACATTCAGTACTTC.

This clone was seen once. This chain links TRBV5-1 with TRBJ2-7; 7 bases match TRBD2. This CDR3 is built from 14 residues. Unmatched junction bases numbered 8, after V lost 1 base and J lost 7 bases. The germline V gene has CDR1 SGHRS and CDR2 YFSETQ. The CDR3 DNA sequence: TGCGCCAGCAGCTTGATCGGGCCGGGGGGTGAGCAGTACTTC. It specifies CASSLIGPGGEQYF.

The CDR3 nucleotides read TGTGCCAGCAGCCGCGCCGCTAGCGGGTCAGAGACCCAGTACTTC. The encoded protein is CASSRAASGSETQYF. The J gene is TRBJ2-5, the V gene TRBV5-4; 8 bases fit TRBD2. Germline V gene sequence: CDR1 SGHNT, CDR2 YYREEE (reference sequence). This CDR3 has 15 amino acids. With 4 bases clipped from V and 4 bases from J, the junction kept 9 bases outside the gene matches.

The chain carries TRBV13 and TRBJ2-7; the D gene is possibly TRBD1 (6 bases). Germline CDR1 is PRHDT and CDR2 is FYEKMQ (reference sequence). The CDR3 totals 14 residues. The V end lost 0 bases, the J end lost 2 bases, and 8 bases lay between the germline ends. The CDR3 loop reads CASSLGRTAYEQYF. CDR3 nucleotide sequence: TGTGCCAGCAGCTTAGGCAGGACAGCCTACGAGCAGTACTTC.

The chain recombines TRBV11-2 with TRBJ2-5; D not resolved. V lost 8 bases and J lost 6, with 22 bases in between. Germline assignment: CDR1 SGHAT and CDR2 FQNNGV. This CDR3 region has 15 residues. CDR3 protein: CASGPMLSASKTQYF. Here the CDR3 DNA reads TGTGCCAGCGGACCAATGTTGAGCGCCTCTAAGACCCAGTACTTC.

A remark on this clone: With only one base between it and a far larger clone, this is likely a read error. The V call is TRBV7-7, the J call TRBJ2-7, with D maybe TRBD1 (6 bases). The CDR3 is 12 amino acids. Germline CDR1 SSHAT, CDR2 FNYEAQ (reference sequence). CDR3 sequence reads: CASSFPGDEQYF. The CDR3 region has the DNA TGTGCTAGCAGCTTCCCAGGGGACGAGCAGTACTTC.

This clone was detected only a few times. The chain is built from TRBV28 and TRBJ1-2; tentatively, D is TRBD1 (5 bases). CDR1 MDHEN and CDR2 SYDVKM come from the germline V gene. The ends were cut back, 6 bases at V and 5 bases at J, with 19 bases in the middle. The CDR3 is made up of 15 amino acids. The CDR3 sequence is CASSPLEQAVYGYTF. CDR3 DNA sequence: TGTGCCAGCAGCCCTCTCGAACAGGCCGTTTATGGCTACACCTTC.

The chain is built from TRBV7-8 and TRBJ1-1, with D maybe TRBD1 (5 bases). From germline, CDR1 is SGHVS and CDR2 FQNEAQ. Trimming took 3 bases from V and 0 from J, leaving 11 bases between them. The CDR3 contains 15 residues. CDR3 sequence (DNA): TGTGCCAGCAGCTTGAGGGGTGGTTTGAACACTGAAGCTTTCTTT. It yields the protein CASSLRGGLNTEAFF.

The rearrangement links TRBV28 to TRBJ2-1; perhaps D is TRBD1 or TRBD2 (6 bases each). The length of the CDR3 is 15 residues. Per the germline V gene, CDR1 is MDHEN and CDR2 is SYDVKM. V was clipped by 5 bases and J by 8 bases, with 19 bases between them. The CDR3 reads CASSHPRRGTDEQFF. The CDR3 region has the DNA TGTGCCAGCAGTCATCCTAGGAGGGGGACGGATGAGCAGTTCTTC.

The chain has TRBV13 and TRBJ2-7; 10 nucleotides match TRBD2. This CDR3 comprises 15 residues. Germline-derived CDR1 and CDR2 are PRHDT and FYEKMQ (reference sequence). V lost 0 bases to trimming and J lost 4 bases; unmatched junction nucleotides: 3. The CDR3 sequence is CASSLGLAGDYEQYF. The CDR3 DNA reads as TGTGCCAGCAGCTTAGGCCTAGCGGGGGATTACGAGCAGTACTTC.

This clone showed up just once. The chain couples TRBV27 to TRBJ1-1, with 9 bases that match TRBD1. The CDR3 totals 14 residues. Losses at the gene ends were 6 bases for V and 1 base for J; bases not matched to a gene: 3. From germline, CDR1 is MNHEY and CDR2 SMNVEV (reference sequence). The CDR3 DNA is TGTGCCAGCAGGCGACAGGGGGAGAACACTGAAGCTTTCTTT. Translated, it gives CASRRQGENTEAFF.

The chain employs TRBV12-5 and TRBJ1-1, with D unresolved. Looked up from germline, CDR1 is LGHNT and CDR2 is FRNRAP. With 1 base removed from V and 4 bases from J, the gap between germline ends came to 16 bases. The CDR3 extends over 16 amino acids. The CDR3 sequence is CASGLGPKGSSTEAFF. CDR3 DNA: TGTGCTAGTGGTTTGGGCCCCAAGGGCAGTTCCACTGAAGCTTTCTTT.

This rearrangement joins TRBV2 to TRBJ2-1; perhaps D is TRBD1 or TRBD2 (5 bases each). The CDR3 is 16 amino acids. Trimming took off 7 bases at V and 5 bases at J, with 21 bases between the two ends. Germline V gives CDR1 SNHLY, CDR2 FYNNEI. The CDR3 sequence: CASTLNRRSVHNEQFF. In DNA form, the CDR3 reads TGTGCCAGCACTTTGAACAGGAGGAGCGTTCACAATGAGCAGTTCTTC.

Turning to this clone: Since a much larger clone is just one base distant, this may be a read error. J is TRBJ2-1 and V is TRBV5-6; 11 positions match TRBD2. Looked up from germline, CDR1 is SGHDT and CDR2 is YYEEEE. Trimming took 4 bases from V and 3 from J; bases not matched to a gene: 3. This CDR3 is built from 15 residues. The DNA of the CDR3 is TGTGCCAGCAGCCTCGGGACTAGCGGCTACAATGAGCAGTTCTTC. Translated: CASSLGTSGYNEQFF. Using reference TRBV5-6 and TRBJ2-1 for the parts outside the CDR3, the full variable domain is DAGVTQSPTHLIKTRGQQVTLRCSPKSGHDTVSWYQQALGQGPQFIFQYYEEEERQRGNFPDRFSGHQFPNYSSELNVNALLLGDSALYLCASSLGTSGYNEQFFGPGTRLTVL.

This chain uses TRBV28 with TRBJ2-2; tentatively, D is TRBD1 (5 bases). Looked up from germline, CDR1 is MDHEN and CDR2 is SYDVKM. The V end lost 1 base, the J end lost 3 bases, and 6 bases lay between the germline ends. The CDR3 consists of 14 residues. The CDR3 nucleotides are TGTGCCAGCAGTTTATCCAGGGACACCGGGGAGCTGTTTTTT. It specifies CASSLSRDTGELFF.

The J gene is TRBJ2-1, the V gene TRBV6-6; D gene unclear. V was trimmed by 2 bases and J by 0 bases, leaving 8 bases between them. CDR3 length: 15 residues. CDR1 is MNHNY and CDR2 is SVGAGI in the germline V gene (reference sequence). The CDR3 spells CASSYPGPSYNEQFF. Here the CDR3 DNA reads TGTGCCAGCAGTTACCCAGGACCCTCCTACAATGAGCAGTTCTTC.

The CDR3 nucleotides read TGTGCCAGCAGCCCCGCAAGAAGAGCCACTGAAGCTTTCTTT. Protein sequence: CASSPARRATEAFF. The chain is built from TRBV7-3 and TRBJ1-1; D unclear. This CDR3 has 14 amino acids. Germline V CDR1 and CDR2: SGHTA, FQGTGA. V lost 5 bases and J 4 bases, leaving 14 bases between the germline ends.